This record covers a single T cell receptor beta chain. Antigen unknown. These data are taken from a study of regulatory T cells in long-lasting Graves disease. Study outcomes and limitations: TCR diversity was lower in persistent Graves' patients (versus newly diagnosed ones).

Sample time point: persistent/refractory GD, antithyroid drugs over 5 years with positive TRAb. RNA isolated from PBMCs was used to make the TCR library. Combining iRepertoire HTBI primers with Arm-PCR of CDR3 regions, the authors built TCR beta libraries. TCRdb independently ran MiXCR on the multiplex PCR reads; one entry per CDR3 protein. In the table there are roughly 450,000 distinct CDR3 sequences, 22% of which are singletons. CDR1 and CDR2 (germline): SGHRS, YFSETQ. J was trimmed by 7 bases and V by 0 bases; bases with no gene match: 8. There are 16 residues in the CDR3. This sequence was found in a female donor with Graves disease. Sequencing was performed on peripheral blood mononuclear cells (PBMCs), taken when the disease was refractory, from a patient treated with antithyroid drugs. This chain connects TRBV5-1 to TRBJ2-1, with 9 bases that match TRBD2. CDR3: CASSLDAGGRYNEQFF. The CDR3 bases are TGCGCCAGCAGCTTGGATGCGGGGGGGAGATATAATGAGCAGTTCTTC. Based on the CDR3 plus reference TRBV5-1 and TRBJ2-1, the full variable domain is KAGVTQTPRYLIKTRGQQVTLSCSPISGHRSVSWYQQTPGQGLQFLFEYFSETQRNKGNFPGRFSGRQFSNSRSEMNVSTLELGDSALYLCASSLDAGGRYNEQFFGPGTRLTVL.